The 5 T cell receptor beta chains below were found in one sample sequenced in a study of early T cells in non-severe SARS-CoV-2 infection. One entry per CDR3 protein, called by TCRdb with MiXCR from the 5' RACE reads. There are 76,000 or so distinct CDR3 sequences in the sample; around 11% occur only once, and approximately 4.8% lies in the top ten. The sequenced sample consisted of whole blood. Receptor source: an adult who was a healthcare worker with PCR-confirmed SARS-CoV-2 infection or an uninfected control (not recorded which).

This chain connects TRBV12-3 or TRBV12-4 to TRBJ2-7; tentative D call: TRBD1 (6 bases). This CDR3 region has 14 residues. V dropped 1 base and J dropped 2 bases, with 9 bases sitting between them. CDR3 region: CASSLVQGPYEQYF. CDR3 coding DNA: TGTGCCAGCAGTTTAGTACAGGGACCCTACGAGCAGTACTTC.

A few counts support this clonotype. The gene calls are TRBV2 and TRBJ2-1; D is uncertain. Trimming shortened V by 3 bases and J by 9 bases, and 6 bases separated the two germline ends. The V gene's germline CDR1 is SNHLY and CDR2 FYNNEI. There are 11 residues in the CDR3. This CDR3 is CASSEGAEQFF. Here the CDR3 DNA reads TGTGCCAGCAGTGAGGGCGCTGAGCAGTTCTTC.

This clonotype was counted ten times or more. The chain carries TRBV6-2 or TRBV6-3 and TRBJ2-6, with 7 bases lining up with TRBD1. This CDR3 spans 14 amino acids. V gave up 8 bases and J gave up 1 base; unmatched junction bases: 2. The V gene's germline CDR1 is MNHEY and CDR2 SVGEGT. CDR3 region: CASEGASGANVLTF. CDR3 coding DNA: TGTGCCAGCGAGGGGGCATCTGGGGCCAACGTCCTGACTTTC.

This clonotype was recorded at least ten times. The V and J genes are TRBV6-2 or TRBV6-3 and TRBJ2-1; D unresolved. Germline V lookup: CDR1 MNHEY, CDR2 SVGEGT. V lost 1 base to trimming and J lost 0 bases, with 19 bases between them. CDR3 length: 19 residues. As DNA, the CDR3 is TGTGCCAGCAGTTACTGGCACGGCCGCCTAAAGAGCTCCTACAATGAGCAGTTCTTC. Residues: CASSYWHGRLKSSYNEQFF.

This clonotype was observed a handful of times. The rearrangement uses TRBV10-3 and TRBJ2-7, with 8 nucleotides matching TRBD2. Looked up from germline, CDR1 is ENHRY and CDR2 is SYGVKD. This CDR3 comprises 15 residues. V lost 4 bases to trimming and J lost 2 bases; unmatched junction nucleotides: 7. CDR3 protein: CAISGVAGSAYEQYF. In nucleotides, the CDR3 is TGTGCCATCAGTGGAGTAGCGGGGTCCGCCTACGAGCAGTACTTC.